A single T cell receptor beta chain is shown here with its context. This CDR3 comprises 14 residues. The trim removed 8 bases at V and 7 bases at J, leaving 12 bases unmatched. Germline V gene data show CDR1 as SGHVS and CDR2 as FQNEAQ. The data derive from a study of blood T cell repertoires in COVID-19. In the study overall: Samples of COVID-19 (acute and convalescent) were obtained from the United States, Italy and Spain. T cells, B-cell-depleted T cells, or PBMCs supplied cDNA or gDNA.

Authors' data handling: Scientists estimated how many nucleated cells there were by amplifying reference gene primers. Clones were sequenced by immunoSEQ multiplex PCR, and TCRdb holds only the in-frame ones, with some missing. V and J calls plus clone size are reproduced from that table; the DNA served to infer D and trimming. The sample has roughly 250,000 clones, about 80% seen once; the top ten hold approximately 4.7%. Sequencing was done on a sample of peripheral blood. The rearrangement links TRBV7-8 to TRBJ1-2, with TRBD1 matching over 8 bases. This clonotype was sampled from a man over 45 with active or convalescent COVID-19. The CDR3 DNA reads as TGTGCCAGCTCAAAGGACAGGGAGTTCTCTGGCTACACCTTC. Amino acids: CASSKDREFSGYTF.